This T cell receptor beta chain was recorded in a study of patients and donors after allogeneic stem cell transplantation. Using its own MiXCR run on the RT-PCR reads, TCRdb lists one record per CDR3 protein. The data show about 960,000 distinct CDR3 sequences, roughly 18% seen once. Trimming cost V 1 base and J 3 bases, with 17 bases left between them. Germline CDR1 MGHRA, CDR2 YSYEKL. The CDR3 totals 17 residues. V is TRBV4-1 and J is TRBJ2-3, with D maybe TRBD1 (6 bases). Sequences were obtained from blood, either unsorted or a sorted T cell fraction (not recorded which). The TCR originated in a human donor who was either an allogeneic HSCT recipient or a stem cell or donor lymphocyte infusion donor (not recorded which). It is not recorded whose cells these are; they may come from a transplant donor. The CDR3 bases are TGCGCCAGCAGCCAAGGGTACAGGGCGGTAAGGACAGATACGCAGTATTTT. Translation: CASSQGYRAVRTDTQYF.